This TCR beta chain was recovered during a study of radiation and T cells in renal cell carcinoma. The time point denotes: baseline pretreatment blood. Treatment in this sample: 15 Gy SBRT to primary tumor, nephrectomy 4 weeks later. Germline loops: CDR1 SGHNT, CDR2 YYREEE (reference sequence). Germline trimming cut 4 bases from V and 5 bases from J; bases unmatched to any gene: 11. CDR3 length: 15 residues. TCRdb keeps only in-frame clones here, not all; method: immunoSEQ multiplex PCR. The sample lists roughly 150,000 clones; roughly 90% were seen once. Sequencing used blood, obtained from a patient whose treatment included radiotherapy and nephrectomy. The receptor's source is a woman in her seventies with renal cell carcinoma. V gene TRBV5-4 combines with J gene TRBJ2-5; 7 bases are shared with TRBD1. CDR3 sequence (DNA): TGTGCCAGCAGCGGCCAGAGGGGGCTGAGGGAGACCCAGTACTTC. Translated, it gives CASSGQRGLRETQYF. The full variable domain, completed using reference TRBV5-4 and TRBJ2-5, is ETGVTQSPTHLIKTRGQQVTLRCSSQSGHNTVSWYQQALGQGPQFIFQYYREEENGRGNFPPRFSGLQFPNYSSELNVNALELDDSALYLCASSGQRGLRETQYFGPGTRLLVL.